The 15 T cell receptor beta chains below all came from one sample that was sequenced in a study of blood T cells in healthy people across ages. Primers used in a second PCR of about 6 to 11 cycles were a sample-barcoded 5' primer and a J-beta primer mix. MiXCR, applied by TCRdb to the 5' RACE reads, yields one record per CDR3 protein. The data show around 580,000 distinct CDR3 sequences, under 55% seen once. Sequencing input: blood. These receptors were collected from a man at least 80 years old in good health.

This clonotype was picked up a small number of times. The V call is TRBV7-9, the J call TRBJ1-2, with 8 positions matching TRBD1. Unmatched junction bases numbered 7, after V lost 2 bases and J lost 8 bases. The CDR3 consists of 14 residues. Germline CDR1 reads SEHNR; CDR2 reads FQNEAQ (reference sequence). The CDR3 coding sequence is TGTGCCAGCAGCTTAAATGACAGGGGATACGGCTACACCTTC. It yields the protein CASSLNDRGYGYTF. The full variable domain, rest sourced from reference TRBV7-9 and TRBJ1-2, is DTGVSQNPRHKITKRGQNVTFRCDPISEHNRLYWYRQTLGQGPEFLTYFQNEAQLEKSRLLSDRFSAERPKGSFSTLEIQRTEQGDSAMYLCASSLNDRGYGYTFGSGTRLTVV.

This chain uses TRBV7-2 with TRBJ2-5; D is perhaps TRBD1 (5 bases). The end of the DNA aligns better with TRBJ2-7, so the J call may be wrong. The CDR3 is 14 residues long. Germline lookup yields CDR1 SGHTA and CDR2 FQGNSA. Here the CDR3 DNA reads TGTGCCAGCAGCTTAGGAGCAGGGATCGACGAGCAGTACTTC. Encoded protein: CASSLGAGIDEQYF.

This clonotype was picked up a small number of times. The V gene is TRBV5-1, the J gene TRBJ2-7, with D tentatively TRBD2 (6 bases). The V gene's germline CDR1 is SGHRS and CDR2 YFSETQ. The CDR3 extends over 13 amino acids. Trimming removed 3 bases at V and 6 bases at J, with 13 bases between. Here the CDR3 DNA reads TGCGCCAGCAGCTGGGGGGAGCCGACCGAGCAGTACTTC. Translation: CASSWGEPTEQYF.

This clonotype was counted many times. This chain links TRBV29-1 with TRBJ2-7, with D possibly being TRBD2 (6 bases). The V gene lost 7 bases and the J gene lost 1 base, with 8 bases spanning the gap. The germline V gene encodes CDR1 SQVTM and CDR2 ANQGSEA. The CDR3 extends over 11 amino acids. CDR3 nucleotides: TGCAGCGGTGGGACTTCCTACGAGCAGTACTTC. Its protein product is CSGGTSYEQYF.

There are a few counts of this clonotype. V is TRBV3-1 and J is TRBJ2-4; 7 bases are shared with TRBD2. The end of the DNA is better explained by TRBJ2-7, so the J call may be wrong. Germline V gives CDR1 LGHDT, CDR2 YNNKEL (reference sequence). CDR3 length equals 14 residues. This CDR3 reads CASSRGLVAYEQYF. The CDR3 nucleotides are TGTGCCAGCAGCCGAGGACTAGTTGCCTACGAGCAGTACTTC.

This clonotype was counted only a few times. The chain uses TRBV6-5 and TRBJ2-6; TRBD2 might be the D (5 bases). This CDR3 is 15 amino acids long. V was shortened by 9 bases and J by 0 bases, with 12 bases between the two germline ends. The germline CDR1 and CDR2 sequences are MNHEY and SVGAGI. For the CDR3, the DNA is TGTGCCAGTCGGGGAACCTACTCTGGGGCCAACGTCCTGACTTTC. This sequence encodes CASRGTYSGANVLTF.

The V call is TRBV5-1, the J call TRBJ1-2; tentatively, D is TRBD1 (5 bases). V was pared by 6 bases and J by 7 bases, with 13 bases between. This CDR3 has 12 amino acids. Germline V gene lookup returns CDR1 SGHRS and CDR2 YFSETQ. CDR3 residues: CASNSRVPGYTF. The CDR3 DNA reads as TGCGCCAGCAACAGCAGGGTGCCTGGCTACACCTTC.

V gene TRBV30 combines with J gene TRBJ1-1, with 8 bases that match TRBD1. The germline V gene has CDR1 GTSNPN and CDR2 SVGIG (reference sequence). Trimming removed 5 bases from V and 4 bases from J; junction bases left unmatched: 3. The CDR3 is made up of 12 amino acids. CDR3 DNA: TGTGCCTGGGGCACAGGGGGCACTGAAGCTTTCTTT. Encoded protein: CAWGTGGTEAFF.

The gene calls are TRBV7-9 and TRBJ2-2; possible D gene TRBD1, 5 bases. CDR1 is SEHNR and CDR2 is FQNEAQ in the germline V gene (reference sequence). The CDR3 contains 14 residues. Trimming removed 7 bases from V and 4 bases from J, with 13 bases in between. The CDR3 here is CASTPGSITGELFF. The CDR3 coding sequence is TGTGCCAGCACGCCAGGGTCGATCACCGGGGAGCTGTTTTTT.

V is TRBV6-4 and J is TRBJ2-1; D is undetermined. The CDR3 has 13 amino acids. Trimming pared 9 bases from V and 3 bases from J, leaving 12 bases between. Germline V CDR1 and CDR2: MRHNA, SNTAGT. This CDR3 reads CASSTSVYNEQFF. The CDR3 DNA reads as TGTGCCAGTAGCACATCCGTCTACAATGAGCAGTTCTTC.

A remark on this clonotype: A much larger clonotype is one base distant, so this may be a read error. The chain combines TRBV6-5 with TRBJ1-4; D gene uncertain. The germline V gene encodes CDR1 MNHEY and CDR2 SVGAGI. The CDR3 sequence is 15 residues long. CDR3: CAGSYLGTTNEKLFF. The CDR3 DNA sequence: TGTGCCGGCAGTTACCTGGGCACAACTAATGAAAAACTGTTTTTT.

This clonotype was detected a few times. The gene calls are TRBV20-1 and TRBJ1-4; TRBD1 matches 8 bases. This CDR3 region has 14 residues. Losses at the gene ends were 0 bases for V and 8 bases for J; bases not matched to a gene: 5. CDR1 is DFQATT, CDR2 SNEGSKA, per germline (reference sequence). DNA for the CDR3: TGCAGTGCTAGAGATAACAGGGGGAGCGAAAAACTGTTTTTT. Residues: CSARDNRGSEKLFF.

This clonotype was detected only a few times. The chain uses TRBV20-1 and TRBJ2-1; no firm D call. The germline CDR1 and CDR2 sequences are DFQATT and SNEGSKA (reference sequence). The V end lost 4 bases, the J end lost 4 bases, and 5 bases lay between the germline ends. CDR3 length: 11 residues. CDR3 sequence reads: CSATLYNEQFF. The CDR3 region has the DNA TGCAGTGCTACCCTTTACAATGAGCAGTTCTTC.

This chain joins TRBV24-1 and TRBJ2-1; D not resolved. The CDR3 sequence is 16 residues long. Germline V gives CDR1 KGHDR, CDR2 SFDVKD. Between the trimmed V and J ends, which lost 3 bases and 5 bases, there was a span of 16 bases. CDR3 region: CATSDPGSPSNNEQFF. For the CDR3, the DNA is TGTGCCACCAGTGATCCCGGCAGTCCCTCGAACAATGAGCAGTTCTTC.

This chain connects TRBV5-1 to TRBJ2-5; D is perhaps TRBD1 or TRBD2 (5 bases each). Germline V gene data show CDR1 as SGHRS and CDR2 as YFSETQ. The CDR3 sequence is 14 residues long. Trimming stripped 9 bases from V and 1 base from J, with 16 bases between. The CDR3, as DNA: TGCGCCACCCGACCCGGGGCTCGCCAAGAGACCCAGTACTTC. Its protein is CATRPGARQETQYF.